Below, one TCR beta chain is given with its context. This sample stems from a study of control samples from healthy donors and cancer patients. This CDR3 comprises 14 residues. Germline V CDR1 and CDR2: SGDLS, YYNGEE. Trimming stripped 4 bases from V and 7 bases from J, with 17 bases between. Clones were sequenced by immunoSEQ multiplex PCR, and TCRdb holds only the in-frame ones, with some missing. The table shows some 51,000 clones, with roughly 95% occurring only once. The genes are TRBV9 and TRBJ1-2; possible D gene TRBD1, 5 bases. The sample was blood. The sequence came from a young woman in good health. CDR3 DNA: TGTGCCAGCAGCCCCCCCCAGGGACGGGTTGGCTACACCTTC. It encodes CASSPPQGRVGYTF. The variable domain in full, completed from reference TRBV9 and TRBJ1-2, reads DSGVTQTPKHLITATGQRVTLRCSPRSGDLSVYWYQQSLDQGLQFLIQYYNGEERAKGNILERFSAQQFPDLHSELNLSSLELGDSALYFCASSPPQGRVGYTFGSGTRLTVV.